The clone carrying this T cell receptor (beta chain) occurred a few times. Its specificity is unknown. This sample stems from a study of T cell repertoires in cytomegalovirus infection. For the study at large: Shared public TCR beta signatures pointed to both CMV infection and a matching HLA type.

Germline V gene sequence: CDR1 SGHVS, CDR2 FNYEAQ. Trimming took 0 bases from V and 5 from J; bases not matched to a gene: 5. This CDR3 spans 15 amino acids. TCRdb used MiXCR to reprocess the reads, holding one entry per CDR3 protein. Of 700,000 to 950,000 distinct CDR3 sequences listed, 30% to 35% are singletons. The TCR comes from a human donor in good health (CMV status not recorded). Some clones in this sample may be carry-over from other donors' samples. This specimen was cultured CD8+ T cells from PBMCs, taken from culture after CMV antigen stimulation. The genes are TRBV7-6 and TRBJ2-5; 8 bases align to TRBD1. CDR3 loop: CASSLADRVMETQYF. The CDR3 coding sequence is TGTGCCAGCAGCTTAGCGGACAGGGTTATGGAGACCCAGTACTTC.